This entry features one T cell receptor beta chain sequence. Ages ranged from about 18 to 89 years, with residence in about two dozen US areas. Germline CDR1 is SEHNR and CDR2 is FQNEAQ (reference sequence). V was shortened by 5 bases and J by 0 bases, with 11 bases between the two germline ends. This CDR3 is 15 amino acids long. The data are from a study of blood T cell repertoires in COVID-19. TCRdb's copy holds only in-frame clones and misses some; the assay was immunoSEQ multiplex PCR. The table records about 380,000 clones, roughly 91% of them present only once. The chain uses TRBV7-9 and TRBJ1-5, with D hard to call. Sequenced sample: PBMCs or T cells enriched from blood (not recorded which). This sequence originates from a woman under 30 who had recovered from COVID-19. This CDR3 reads CASSPLSVSNQPQHF. The CDR3 nucleotides read TGTGCCAGCAGCCCTCTAAGCGTTAGCAATCAGCCCCAGCATTTT.